These 12 T cell receptor beta chains were sequenced from one sample in a study of CD8+ T cells in alopecia areata. Regarding treatment: oral pan-JAK inhibitor, 5-10 mg twice daily. Sequencing templates came from extracted RNA that was reverse transcribed into cDNA. Assay used: immunoSEQ multiplex PCR; TCRdb lists only in-frame clones, some missing. The table records approximately 150,000 clones, 86% of them present only once. The specimen comprised CD8+ T cells sorted from blood, sampled at week 4, from a patient treated with tofacitinib. The receptors were sampled from a human donor with alopecia areata.

V usage is TRBV9 and J usage is TRBJ2-6; D remains ambiguous. Germline values: CDR1 SGDLS, CDR2 YYNGEE. Trimming stripped 1 base from V and 2 bases from J, with 10 bases between. The CDR3 sequence is 16 residues long. CDR3 bases: TGTGCCAGCAGCGTACTATCAATCCCTGGGGCCAACGTCCTGACTTTC. Its translation is CASSVLSIPGANVLTF.

Concerning this clone: Other DNA sequences in this specimen translate into the identical CDR3. The V gene is TRBV6-4, the J gene TRBJ2-1; 10 bases align to TRBD2. CDR1 is MRHNA and CDR2 is SNTAGT in the germline V gene. V was clipped by 0 bases and J by 4 bases; unmatched bases: 0. This CDR3 spans 15 amino acids. CDR3 sequence: CASSDSAGGYNEQFF. The CDR3 coding sequence is TGTGCCAGCAGTGACTCAGCGGGGGGGTACAATGAGCAGTTCTTC.

This chain connects TRBV19 to TRBJ2-1, with 11 nucleotides matching TRBD2. Germline values: CDR1 LNHDA, CDR2 SQIVND (reference sequence). The CDR3 totals 15 residues. V shed 7 bases, J shed 4 bases, and the junction held 6 bases outside the gene matches. CDR3 sequence (DNA): TGTGCCAGTAAGTTGACTAGCGGGGATTACAATGAGCAGTTCTTC. Its protein is CASKLTSGDYNEQFF.

The rearrangement links TRBV29-1 to TRBJ2-1, with unresolved D. Germline loops: CDR1 SQVTM, CDR2 ANQGSEA. The CDR3 totals 8 residues. As DNA, the CDR3 is TGCAATATCGGAGAGCAGTTCTTC. Translated, it gives CNIGEQFF.

This clone was detected a few times. The chain links TRBV28 to TRBJ2-7, with 8 bases that match TRBD2. Germline loops: CDR1 MDHEN, CDR2 SYDVKM. The length of the CDR3 is 15 residues. V lost 3 bases and J lost 3; bases outside the gene matches: 7. This chain's CDR3 is CASSFLSGGGYEQYF. CDR3 nucleotides: TGTGCCAGCAGTTTCCTGAGCGGGGGCGGCTACGAGCAGTACTTC.

Regarding this clone: This may come from a read error, since a much larger clone is one base off. The chain links TRBV6-6 to TRBJ2-1, with no clear D. This CDR3 region has 10 residues. The germline V and J ends were trimmed by 2 bases and 7 bases, with 0 bases remaining between them. Germline-derived CDR1 and CDR2 are MNHNY and SVGAGI (reference sequence). The CDR3: CASSYNEQFF. CDR3 nucleotides: TGTGCCAGCAGTTACAATGAGCAGTTCTTC.

This clone was seen more than once but under ten times. This chain joins TRBV27 and TRBJ2-3, with a weak D call TRBD1 (6 bases). V was trimmed by 2 bases and J by 1 base, leaving 10 bases between them. Germline assignment: CDR1 MNHEY and CDR2 SMNVEV (reference sequence). The CDR3 is 15 residues long. The CDR3 loop is CASSLAGVGTDTQYF. The CDR3 region has the DNA TGTGCCAGCAGTTTAGCAGGGGTCGGCACAGATACGCAGTATTTT.

The V and J genes are TRBV5-6 and TRBJ2-7, with 11 nucleotides matching TRBD2. The trim removed 2 bases at V and 5 bases at J, leaving 6 bases unmatched. CDR1 is SGHDT and CDR2 is YYEEEE in the germline V gene. The CDR3 is 15 amino acids. CDR3 in DNA: TGTGCCAGCAGCTTTATAGCGGGAGGGATCCACGAGCAGTACTTC. Amino acid sequence: CASSFIAGGIHEQYF.

V and J are TRBV6-1 and TRBJ1-5; D unresolved. V shed 1 base and J shed 5 bases, with 6 bases lying between them. The CDR3 is 13 amino acids. Germline loops: CDR1 MNHNS, CDR2 SASEGT. This chain's CDR3 is CASSEGTHQPQHF. The CDR3 nucleotides are TGTGCCAGCAGTGAAGGGACCCATCAGCCCCAGCATTTT.

This clone was seen a few times. The chain uses TRBV18 and TRBJ2-7; D may be TRBD1 (6 bases). From germline, CDR1 is KGHSH and CDR2 LQKENI. The CDR3 has 14 residues. Trimming took 4 bases from V and 4 from J, leaving 14 bases between them. The CDR3, as DNA: TGTGCCAGCTCACTACCGGGACAAGATTACGAGCAGTACTTC. This sequence encodes CASSLPGQDYEQYF. The variable domain in full, with the rest retrieved from reference TRBV18 and TRBJ2-7, is NAGVMQNPRHLVRRRGQEARLRCSPMKGHSHVYWYRQLPEEGLKFMVYLQKENIIDESGMPKERFSAEFPKEGPSILRIQQVVRGDSAAYFCASSLPGQDYEQYFGPGTRLTVT.

The gene calls are TRBV29-1 and TRBJ2-1, with 8 bases matching TRBD1. CDR3 length: 14 amino acids. The germline gives CDR1 SQVTM, CDR2 ANQGSEA. Trimming removed 6 bases from V and 5 bases from J; junction bases left unmatched: 9. CDR3 bases: TGCAGCGTCTTCGGGGACAGGCTCGACAATGAGCAGTTCTTC. As protein: CSVFGDRLDNEQFF.

The rearrangement links TRBV6-6 to TRBJ2-7; 10 bases line up with TRBD1. V was clipped by 2 bases and J by 4 bases; unmatched bases: 2. Germline V lookup: CDR1 MNHNY, CDR2 SVGAGI (reference sequence). CDR3 length: 14 residues. Written as DNA, the CDR3 is TGTGCCAGCAGTTACGGACAGGGGGGATACGAGCAGTACTTC. Its translation: CASSYGQGGYEQYF.